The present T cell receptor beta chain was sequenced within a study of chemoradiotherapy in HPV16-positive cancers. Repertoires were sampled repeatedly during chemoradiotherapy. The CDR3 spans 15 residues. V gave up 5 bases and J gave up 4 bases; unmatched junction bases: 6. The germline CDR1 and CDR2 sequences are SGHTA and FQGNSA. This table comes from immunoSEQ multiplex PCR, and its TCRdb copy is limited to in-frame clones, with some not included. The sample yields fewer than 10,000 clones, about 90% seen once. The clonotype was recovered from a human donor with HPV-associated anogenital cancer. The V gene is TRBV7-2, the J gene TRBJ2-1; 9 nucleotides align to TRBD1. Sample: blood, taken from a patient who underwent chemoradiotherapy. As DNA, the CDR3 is TGTGCCAGCAGCGGACAGGGGCGATCATACAATGAGCAGTTCTTC. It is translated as CASSGQGRSYNEQFF.